These T cell receptor beta chains were read from a single sample in a study of T cells after yellow fever vaccination. Each CDR3 protein gets one entry after TCRdb re-called the 5' RACE reads with MiXCR. The sample contains almost 30,000 distinct CDR3 sequences, around 5% of which appear only once. The source was CD8+ T cells sorted from PBMCs, collected 10 days after the yellow fever booster vaccination. Receptors originate from a man younger than 45 who received the YFV17D yellow fever vaccine. CDR3s include the opening cysteine and the closing phenylalanine or tryptophan. D genes are given only for firm matches. The size entry is marked missing in some rows and otherwise reads once, few, many or a size class.

TRBD2	TRBV12-3/TRBV12-4	TRBJ2-7	many	CASSFVWASSGRAYEQYF	TGTGCCAGCAGTTTTGTGTGGGCTAGCAGCGGGAGGGCTTACGAGCAGTACTTC
TRBD2	TRBV20-1	TRBJ2-7	many	CSASVLAGSPFNEQYF	TGCAGTGCCTCCGTGCTAGCGGGTTCCCCTTTTAACGAGCAGTACTTC
-	TRBV2	TRBJ2-1	many	CASEGALADNEQFF	TGTGCCAGCGAGGGGGCTCTAGCGGACAATGAGCAGTTCTTC
TRBD2	TRBV7-2	TRBJ2-1	many	CASSLARPTSGSSYNEQFF	TGTGCCAGCAGCTTAGCTCGTCCGACTAGCGGGAGTTCCTACAATGAGCAGTTCTTC
-	TRBV20-1	TRBJ1-5	many	CSARVNWGSPQHF	TGCAGTGCTAGAGTGAACTGGGGGTCGCCCCAGCATTTT
TRBD1	TRBV7-9	TRBJ2-2	many	CASSARTGGKNTGELFF	TGTGCCAGCAGCGCTAGGACAGGGGGCAAGAACACCGGGGAGCTGTTTTTT
-	TRBV5-6	TRBJ2-5	many	CASSSDLEGDEETQYF	TGTGCCAGCAGCTCGGATTTGGAGGGAGATGAAGAGACCCAGTACTTC
-	TRBV6-5	TRBJ2-5	many	CASSYSKWGQETQYF	TGTGCCAGCAGTTACTCTAAGTGGGGGCAAGAGACCCAGTACTTC
TRBD2	TRBV20-1	TRBJ2-2	-	CSARDGSPSGKVGELFF	TGCAGTGCTAGAGATGGATCCCCTAGCGGGAAAGTCGGGGAGCTGTTTTTT
TRBD2	TRBV7-8	TRBJ2-1	few	CASSPTGTSGRSSYNEQFF	TGTGCCAGCAGCCCAACCGGGACTAGCGGGAGGAGCTCCTACAATGAGCAGTTCTTC
TRBD2	TRBV9	TRBJ2-2	many	CASSVGDSGRLGELFF	TGTGCCAGCAGCGTAGGGGATAGCGGGAGATTAGGGGAGCTGTTTTTT
-	TRBV12-3/TRBV12-4	TRBJ2-7	many	CASRPTSGSYEQYF	TGTGCCAGCAGGCCAACTTCAGGGTCCTACGAGCAGTACTTC
TRBD2	TRBV30	TRBJ2-1	many	CAWSVLAGGPYEQFF	TGTGCCTGGAGTGTACTTGCGGGAGGGCCCTATGAGCAGTTCTTC
-	TRBV11-2	TRBJ2-1	large	CASSTREIEQFF	TGTGCCAGCAGCACCCGGGAGATTGAGCAGTTCTTC
TRBD1	TRBV5-6	TRBJ2-7	-	CASSPGTAYEQNF	TGTGCCAGCAGCCCCGGGACAGCATACGAGCAGAACTTC
-	TRBV12-3/TRBV12-4	TRBJ1-5	many	CASLRGMGQPQHF	TGTGCCAGCTTACGGGGGATGGGTCAGCCCCAGCATTTT
-	TRBV7-9	TRBJ1-1	many	CASSLAQGPDTEAFF	TGTGCCAGCAGCTTAGCTCAGGGTCCGGACACTGAAGCTTTCTTT
-	TRBV5-1	TRBJ2-2	many	CASSTTVTGMDGELFF	TGCGCCAGCAGCACCACTGTGACAGGAATGGACGGGGAGCTGTTTTTT
-	TRBV12-3/TRBV12-4	TRBJ2-7	many	CASSIGSSYEQYF	TGTGCCAGCAGTATAGGGAGCTCCTACGAGCAGTACTTC
-	TRBV29-1	TRBJ2-2	many	CSVESATRTGELFF	TGCAGCGTTGAGTCAGCGACCAGAACCGGGGAGCTGTTTTTT
-	TRBV10-3	TRBJ2-7	many	CAISGEKGIYEQYF	TGTGCCATCAGTGGGGAAAAGGGTATCTACGAGCAGTACTTC
TRBD1	TRBV5-1	TRBJ1-1	many	CASSLGQGGTEAFF	TGCGCCAGCAGCTTGGGACAGGGTGGGACTGAAGCTTTCTTT
-	TRBV13	TRBJ2-5	many	CASSLRLPLETQYF	TGTGCCAGCAGCTTACGACTACCTCTAGAGACCCAGTACTTC
TRBD2	TRBV4-3	TRBJ2-2	many	CASSQDAPPTSGTVTGELFF	TGCGCCAGCAGCCAAGATGCCCCCCCTACTAGCGGGACAGTCACCGGGGAGCTGTTTTTT
-	TRBV2	TRBJ2-7	many	CASSEWGYEQYF	TGTGCCAGCAGTGAGTGGGGCTACGAGCAGTACTTC
TRBD2	TRBV3-1	TRBJ2-7	many	CASSPRAGDYEQYF	TGTGCCAGCAGCCCCCGAGCGGGGGACTACGAGCAGTACTTC
TRBD2	TRBV7-8	TRBJ2-1	many	CASSLSWGGTYNEQFF	TGTGCCAGCAGCCTTAGTTGGGGAGGGACCTACAATGAGCAGTTCTTC
TRBD1	TRBV6-5	TRBJ2-3	many	CASSRSGQGPDTQYF	TGTGCCAGCTCCCGGTCGGGACAGGGCCCAGATACGCAGTATTTT
-	TRBV7-2	TRBJ2-1	many	CASSFTVYASNEQFF	TGTGCCAGCAGCTTTACAGTATACGCCTCCAATGAGCAGTTCTTC
-	TRBV20-1	TRBJ2-5	medium-sized	CSARVSGREVETQYF	TGCAGTGCTAGAGTGTCAGGCAGGGAGGTTGAGACCCAGTACTTC
-	TRBV19	TRBJ2-2	many	CASSPTGELFF	TGTGCCAGTAGTCCCACCGGGGAGCTGTTTTTT
TRBD2	TRBV4-1	TRBJ2-2	many	CASSQGLAGTGELFF	TGCGCCAGCAGCCAAGGACTAGCGGGAACCGGGGAGCTGTTTTTT
TRBD2	TRBV12-3/TRBV12-4	TRBJ2-1	many	CASSLGGDNEQFF	TGTGCCAGCAGTTTGGGGGGGGACAATGAGCAGTTCTTC